Presented here are 14 T cell receptor beta chains from one specimen sequenced in a study of early T cells in non-severe SARS-CoV-2 infection. In TCRdb, the 5' RACE reads were re-called with MiXCR into one record per CDR3 protein. The data show tens of thousands of distinct CDR3 sequences, about 12% seen once. Sequenced: whole blood. The receptors were gathered from an adult who was a healthcare worker with PCR-confirmed SARS-CoV-2 infection or an uninfected control (not recorded which).

This clonotype has just a few counts. The CDR3 here is CASSPGQHTDTQYF. Here the CDR3 DNA reads TGTGCCAGTAGTCCGGGACAACACACAGATACGCAGTATTTT. The chain combines TRBV19 with TRBJ2-3; TRBD1 is a possible D gene (6 bases). Germline CDR1 and CDR2: LNHDA and SQIVND (reference sequence). V shed 5 bases and J shed 2 bases, with 11 bases lying between them. There are 14 residues in the CDR3.

This clonotype was recorded a few times. At one of its ends the junction is not consistent with the germline gene, which may arise from a read error. The chain couples TRBV19 to TRBJ2-2; D is perhaps TRBD1 (5 bases). CDR1 and CDR2 from the germline V gene are LNHDA and SQIVND (reference sequence). The CDR3 runs 15 residues. CDR3 nucleotides: TGTGCCAGTAGTATGTGGGCAGGGAACCCCGGGGAGCTGTTTTTT. This sequence encodes CASSMWAGNPGELFF.

The V gene is TRBV9, the J gene TRBJ2-1, with a weak D call TRBD1 (6 bases). Germline lookup yields CDR1 SGDLS and CDR2 YYNGEE. This CDR3 has 14 residues. V lost 0 bases, J lost 9 bases, and 13 bases lay in between. Here the CDR3 reads CASSVARGESEQFF. The CDR3 DNA reads as TGTGCCAGCAGCGTAGCCAGGGGAGAGAGTGAGCAGTTCTTC.

This clonotype was detected many times. The chain recombines TRBV29-1 with TRBJ1-2; the match to TRBD1 covers 7 bases. The J segment lost 2 bases and the V segment lost 7 bases, leaving 7 bases of the junction unmatched. Germline assignment: CDR1 SQVTM and CDR2 ANQGSEA. The CDR3 loop spans 13 amino acids. As DNA, the CDR3 is TGCAGCGGTGGACCGGGACAGAACTATGGCTACACCTTC. Translating gives CSGGPGQNYGYTF. The entire variable domain, with the rest obtained from reference TRBV29-1 and TRBJ1-2, is as follows: SAVISQKPSRDICQRGTSLTIQCQVDSQVTMMFWYRQQPGQSLTLIATANQGSEATYESGFVIDKFPISRPNLTFSTLTVSNMSPEDSSIYLCSGGPGQNYGYTFGSGTRLTVV.

This chain joins TRBV9 and TRBJ1-2, with unresolved D. V lost 3 bases and J 8 bases, leaving 11 bases between the germline ends. The CDR3 spans 12 residues. The V gene's germline CDR1 is SGDLS and CDR2 YYNGEE. Written as DNA, the CDR3 is TGTGCCAGCAGCGATGTGAGCGGCGGCTACACCTTC. It yields the protein CASSDVSGGYTF.

The rearrangement joins TRBV5-1 to TRBJ1-2; D call uncertain. This CDR3 has 14 residues. Germline CDR1 is SGHRS and CDR2 is YFSETQ. The ends were cut back, 0 bases at V and 4 bases at J, with 10 bases in the middle. Here the CDR3 reads CASSLANMVYGYTF. DNA of the CDR3: TGCGCCAGCAGCTTGGCAAATATGGTCTATGGCTACACCTTC.

This clonotype was recorded at least ten times. CDR3 protein: CASSHLATKNIQYF. The CDR3 coding sequence is TGCGCCAGCAGCCACCTGGCTACCAAAAACATTCAGTACTTC. V is TRBV4-1 and J is TRBJ2-4; unclear D gene. The CDR3 has 14 amino acids. V lost 3 bases and J 2 bases, leaving 8 bases between the germline ends. In germline, CDR1 is MGHRA, CDR2 YSYEKL.

This rearrangement joins TRBV10-3 to TRBJ1-1; 11 bases agree with TRBD1. This CDR3 spans 18 amino acids. Per germline, CDR1 ENHRY and CDR2 SYGVKD. V dropped 3 bases and J dropped 1; count of bases not matched to a gene: 10. CDR3 region: CAISESGTGGLSNTEAFF. The CDR3 DNA reads as TGTGCCATCAGTGAATCCGGGACAGGGGGTTTATCGAACACTGAAGCTTTCTTT.

This clonotype was seen at least ten times. The chain links TRBV6-1 to TRBJ2-5; unclear D gene. V was trimmed by 11 bases and J by 2 bases, leaving 15 bases between them. CDR1 is MNHNS, CDR2 SASEGT, per germline. The CDR3 runs 13 residues. In DNA form, the CDR3 reads TGTGCCGGCGGTGGGGATCGGCAAGAGACCCAGTACTTC. Its translation is CAGGGDRQETQYF.

V and J are TRBV29-1 and TRBJ1-1, with D perhaps TRBD1 (5 bases). Germline V gene lookup returns CDR1 SQVTM and CDR2 ANQGSEA. V dropped 6 bases and J dropped 6 bases, with 17 bases sitting between them. The CDR3 contains 13 residues. The CDR3 sequence: CSVAEGRRSEAFF. In nucleotides, the CDR3 is TGCAGCGTAGCCGAGGGACGACGGTCTGAAGCTTTCTTT.

The V call is TRBV20-1, the J call TRBJ1-2, with D unresolved. This CDR3 contains 12 residues. Germline assignment: CDR1 DFQATT and CDR2 SNEGSKA (reference sequence). V lost 6 bases and J 4 bases, leaving 12 bases between the germline ends. The CDR3: CSAVPRAYGYTF. The CDR3 DNA reads as TGCAGTGCGGTGCCCCGTGCCTATGGCTACACCTTC.

This clonotype was found a few times. The CDR3 nucleotides are TGTGCCACCAGTACCATAGGCACTGAAGCTTTCTTT. This gives the protein CATSTIGTEAFF. V and J are TRBV24-1 and TRBJ1-1; no reliable D call. Trimming shortened V by 6 bases and J by 4 bases, and 8 bases separated the two germline ends. Germline CDR1 KGHDR, CDR2 SFDVKD. The CDR3 extends over 12 amino acids.

This clonotype was detected only a few times. The CDR3 is CASSLGTNPQETQYF. The CDR3 region has the DNA TGTGCCAGTAGTCTGGGGACTAACCCCCAAGAGACCCAGTACTTC. The chain is built from TRBV19 and TRBJ2-5; 7 bases agree with TRBD2. The CDR3 covers 15 residues. The germline V gene encodes CDR1 LNHDA and CDR2 SQIVND (reference sequence). V shed 5 bases, J shed 1 base, and the junction held 7 bases outside the gene matches.

CDR3 DNA: TGTGCCAGCGGATCCGAAGGAGAGGACAATCAGCCCCAGCATTTT. The encoded protein is CASGSEGEDNQPQHF. The chain links TRBV7-9 to TRBJ1-5; no reliable D call. Between the trimmed V and J ends, which lost 8 bases and 3 bases, there was a span of 17 bases. Germline V CDR1 and CDR2: SEHNR, FQNEAQ (reference sequence). This CDR3 spans 15 amino acids.